Listed here is a single T cell receptor (beta chain). What it binds is not known. The data were taken from a study of T cell responses to AZD1222 COVID-19 vaccine. Study summary: Second-dose timings of about 4 or about 12 weeks were pooled.

Study-level findings and limits: The study found vaccine-associated CD4 TCRs spanning spike, dominant at 160-218 and 743-854. Every sample of the repertoires postdated the peak T cell response.

V gave up 4 bases and J gave up 7 bases; unmatched junction bases: 5. The CDR3 totals 14 residues. CDR1 is SGHTA and CDR2 is FQGTGA in the germline V gene. Here immunoSEQ multiplex PCR was the method, and the copy in TCRdb shows in-frame clones only, minus some. Of approximately 110,000 clones in the sample, roughly 84% were seen once. This TCR came from an adult in good health. Sequencing was performed on peripheral blood, taken on day 0 of AZD1222 vaccination. The chain joins TRBV7-3 to TRBJ2-1; 9 nucleotides line up with TRBD1. The CDR3 nucleotides are TGTGCCAGCAGCTCCCGACAGGGGGAAAATGAGCAGTTCTTC. Translation: CASSSRQGENEQFF.